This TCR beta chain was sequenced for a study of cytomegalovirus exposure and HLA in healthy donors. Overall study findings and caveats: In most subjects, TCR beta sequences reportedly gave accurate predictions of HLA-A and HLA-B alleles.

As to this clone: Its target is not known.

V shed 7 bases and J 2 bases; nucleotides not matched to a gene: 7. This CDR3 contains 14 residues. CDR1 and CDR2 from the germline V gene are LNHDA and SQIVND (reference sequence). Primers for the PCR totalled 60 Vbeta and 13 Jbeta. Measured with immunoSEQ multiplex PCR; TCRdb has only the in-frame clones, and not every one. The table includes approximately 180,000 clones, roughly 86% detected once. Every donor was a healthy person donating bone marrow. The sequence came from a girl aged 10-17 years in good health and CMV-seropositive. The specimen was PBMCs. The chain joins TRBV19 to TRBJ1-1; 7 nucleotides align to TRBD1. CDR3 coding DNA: TGTGCCAGTAAAGGACAGGAACTTAACACTGAAGCTTTCTTT. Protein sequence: CASKGQELNTEAFF.